The 2 T cell receptor beta chains below all came from one sample that was sequenced in a study of blood T cells in healthy people across ages. A second PCR of about 7 to 12 cycles used a sample-barcoded 5' primer and a J-beta primer mix. TCRdb itself ran the 5' RACE reads through MiXCR, one entry per CDR3 protein. The sample shows about 1.8 million distinct CDR3 sequences, approximately 50% of them seen only once. Sequencing was done on a sample of blood. The receptor set was obtained from a woman in her 40s in good health.

This clonotype occurred a few times. The chain links TRBV6-2 or TRBV6-3 to TRBJ2-1, with 12 bases aligning to TRBD1. V dropped 5 bases and J dropped 10; count of bases not matched to a gene: 6. The CDR3 is 14 amino acids. Germline CDR1 MNHEY, CDR2 SVGEGT. DNA for the CDR3: TGTGCCAGCAGTGGGACAGGGGGCAGGTGGGAGCAGTTCTTC. This codes for CASSGTGGRWEQFF.

This clonotype turned up a few times. V is TRBV7-9 and J is TRBJ2-7, with 7 bases aligning to TRBD1. The CDR3 is 15 residues long. The V gene's germline CDR1 is SEHNR and CDR2 FQNEAQ (reference sequence). The V and J ends lost 5 bases and 0 bases, in that order; junction bases with no gene match: 7. The chain's CDR3 is CASSRPGQSSYEQYF. CDR3 DNA sequence: TGTGCCAGCAGCCGTCCGGGACAGAGCTCCTACGAGCAGTACTTC.